A selection of T cell receptor beta chains follows, all from one sample in a study of CD8 T cells in ankylosing spondylitis. TCRdb called the 5' RACE reads again in MiXCR, with one record for every CDR3 protein. The data show some 130,000 distinct CDR3 sequences, 7.3% seen once. Sequencing was carried out using blood, either unsorted or a sorted T cell fraction (not recorded which). These receptors were taken from a female donor with ankylosing spondylitis or in good health (not recorded which). CDR3s leave out the opening cysteine and the closing phenylalanine or tryptophan. Each record gives: J gene, V gene, clone size, CDR3 protein. Not every row has a clone size; where given, it reads once, few, many or a size class.

TRBJ2-2 TRBV5-5 few ASSPRTAANTGELF
TRBJ1-2 TRBV6-5 many ASSYGQINYGYT
TRBJ2-7 TRBV7-9 many ASSLTRGPYEQY
TRBJ2-3 TRBV12-3/TRBV12-4 many ASSTGITQY
TRBJ2-5 TRBV29-1 . SDLGLQGETQY
TRBJ1-1 TRBV7-6 many ATGRDRNTEAF
TRBJ1-2 TRBV6-5 many ASSYRQGYGYT
TRBJ2-5 TRBV5-1 many ASSLSWESQY
TRBJ2-2 TRBV5-1 . ASSLAGGRGELF
TRBJ1-1 TRBV20-1 many SASPGGWTEAF
TRBJ1-2 TRBV20-1 many SAAGFGTGGGYT
TRBJ2-1 TRBV20-1 many SAGTTGGYNEQF
TRBJ1-2 TRBV20-1 many SALTGVGYGYT
TRBJ1-1 TRBV5-1 . ASSPAGRGYTEAF
TRBJ2-7 TRBV20-1 . SAIRRDRNYEQY
TRBJ1-1 TRBV7-2 many ASSPKAGGPEAF